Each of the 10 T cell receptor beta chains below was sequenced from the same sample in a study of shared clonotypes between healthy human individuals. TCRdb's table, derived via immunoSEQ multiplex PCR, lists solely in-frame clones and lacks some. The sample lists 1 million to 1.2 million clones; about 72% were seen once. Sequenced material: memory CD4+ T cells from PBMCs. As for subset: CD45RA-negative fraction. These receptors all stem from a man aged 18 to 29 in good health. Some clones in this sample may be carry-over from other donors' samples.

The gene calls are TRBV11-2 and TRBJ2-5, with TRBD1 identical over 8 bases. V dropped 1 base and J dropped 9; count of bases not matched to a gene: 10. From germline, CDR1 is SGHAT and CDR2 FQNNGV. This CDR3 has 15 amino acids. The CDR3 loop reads CASSLVDRGLESQYF. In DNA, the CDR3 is TGTGCCAGCAGCTTAGTTGACAGGGGTTTGGAGTCCCAGTACTTC. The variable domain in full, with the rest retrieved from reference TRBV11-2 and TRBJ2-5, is EAGVAQSPRYKIIEKRQSVAFWCNPISGHATLYWYQQILGQGPKLLIQFQNNGVVDDSQLPKDRFSAERLKGVDSTLKIQPAKLEDSAVYLCASSLVDRGLESQYFGPGTRLLVL.

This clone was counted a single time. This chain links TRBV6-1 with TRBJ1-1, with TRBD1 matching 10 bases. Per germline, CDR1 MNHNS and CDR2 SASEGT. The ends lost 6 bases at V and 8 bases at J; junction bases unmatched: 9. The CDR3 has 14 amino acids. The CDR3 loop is CASRRTGGVGEAFF. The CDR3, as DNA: TGTGCCAGCAGACGGACAGGGGGGGTGGGCGAAGCTTTCTTT.

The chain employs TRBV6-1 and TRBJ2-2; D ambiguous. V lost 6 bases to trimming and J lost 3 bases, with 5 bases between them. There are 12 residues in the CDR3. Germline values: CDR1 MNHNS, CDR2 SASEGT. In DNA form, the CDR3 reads TGTGCCAGCAGGTGGGACACCGGGGAGCTGTTTTTT. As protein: CASRWDTGELFF.

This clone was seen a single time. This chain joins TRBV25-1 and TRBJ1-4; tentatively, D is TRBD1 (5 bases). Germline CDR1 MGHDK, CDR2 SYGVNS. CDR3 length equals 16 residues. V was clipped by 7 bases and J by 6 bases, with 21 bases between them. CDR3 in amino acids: CASTSGLFGVDEKLFF. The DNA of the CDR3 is TGTGCCAGCACCTCGGGACTCTTTGGGGTCGATGAAAAACTGTTTTTT.

CDR3 protein: CASSLEQVEAYEQYF. The DNA for the CDR3 is TGCGCCAGCAGCTTGGAGCAGGTAGAGGCCTACGAGCAGTACTTC. The rearrangement joins TRBV5-1 to TRBJ2-7; D is uncertain. The germline V gene encodes CDR1 SGHRS and CDR2 YFSETQ. V lost 0 bases, J lost 2 bases, and 12 bases lay in between. The CDR3 has 15 residues. The full variable domain, its missing parts supplied by reference TRBV5-1 and TRBJ2-7, is KAGVTQTPRYLIKTRGQQVTLSCSPISGHRSVSWYQQTPGQGLQFLFEYFSETQRNKGNFPGRFSGRQFSNSRSEMNVSTLELGDSALYLCASSLEQVEAYEQYFGPGTRLTVT.

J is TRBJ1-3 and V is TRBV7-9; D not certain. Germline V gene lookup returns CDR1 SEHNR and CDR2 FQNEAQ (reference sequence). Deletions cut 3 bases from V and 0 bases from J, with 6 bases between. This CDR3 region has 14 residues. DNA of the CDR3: TGTGCCAGCAGCTTCGACCCCTCTGGAAACACCATATATTTT. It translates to CASSFDPSGNTIYF.

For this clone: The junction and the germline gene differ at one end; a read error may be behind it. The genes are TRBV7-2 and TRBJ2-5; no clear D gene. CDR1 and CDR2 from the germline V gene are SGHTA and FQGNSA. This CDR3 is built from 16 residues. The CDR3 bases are TGTGCCAGCAGCTTAGGCTTCACCCGACATCAAGAGGCCCAGTACTTC. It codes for CASSLGFTRHQEAQYF.

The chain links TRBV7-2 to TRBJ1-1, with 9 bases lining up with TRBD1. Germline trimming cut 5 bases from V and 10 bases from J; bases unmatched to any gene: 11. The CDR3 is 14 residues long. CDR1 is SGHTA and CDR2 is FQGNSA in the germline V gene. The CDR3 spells CASSPWGQGVGAFF. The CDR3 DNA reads TGTGCCAGCAGCCCATGGGGACAGGGCGTGGGAGCTTTCTTT. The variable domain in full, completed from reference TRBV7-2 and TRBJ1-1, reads GAGVSQSPSNKVTEKGKDVELRCDPISGHTALYWYRQSLGQGLEFLIYFQGNSAPDKSGLPSDRFSAERTGGSVSTLTIQRTQQEDSAVYLCASSPWGQGVGAFFGQGTRLTVV.

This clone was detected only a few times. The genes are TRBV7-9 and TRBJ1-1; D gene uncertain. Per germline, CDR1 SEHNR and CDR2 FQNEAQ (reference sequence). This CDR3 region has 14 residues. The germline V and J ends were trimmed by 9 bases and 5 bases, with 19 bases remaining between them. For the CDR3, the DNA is TGTGCCAGTTTATCTAGGGTGTTTTGGACTGAAGCTTTCTTT. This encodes CASLSRVFWTEAFF.

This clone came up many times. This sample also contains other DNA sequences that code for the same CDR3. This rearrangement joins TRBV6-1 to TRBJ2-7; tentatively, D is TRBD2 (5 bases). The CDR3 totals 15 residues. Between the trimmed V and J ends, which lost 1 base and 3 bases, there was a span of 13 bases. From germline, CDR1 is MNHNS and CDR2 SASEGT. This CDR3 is CASSEGAGVLYEQYF. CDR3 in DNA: TGTGCCAGCAGTGAAGGGGCCGGGGTGCTCTACGAGCAGTACTTC.